This T cell receptor (beta chain) derives from a study of blood T cell repertoires in COVID-19. The CDR3 consists of 14 residues. Germline V gene data show CDR1 as LNHDA and CDR2 as SQIVND (reference sequence). The ends were cut back, 11 bases at V and 8 bases at J, with 21 bases in the middle. Under the authors' procedure: Reference gene primer amplification gave estimated nucleated cell counts. Repertoires were generated with immunoSEQ multiplex PCR, while TCRdb's copy carries only in-frame clones and drops some. From that table come the V and J calls and clone size; the DNA was used to work out D and trimming. The sample gives 200,000 or so clones, roughly 90% of which show up once; under 3% is in the top ten.

The sequenced sample was PBMCs or T cells enriched from blood (not recorded which). The V gene is TRBV19, the J gene TRBJ1-4, with a tentative D call TRBD1 (5 bases). The origin of this receptor is a woman aged 25 to 39 who had recovered from COVID-19. Here the CDR3 reads CASTRPGRGEKLFF. CDR3 nucleotide sequence: TGTGCCTCCACCCGGCCGGGGCGGGGGGAAAAACTGTTTTTT.